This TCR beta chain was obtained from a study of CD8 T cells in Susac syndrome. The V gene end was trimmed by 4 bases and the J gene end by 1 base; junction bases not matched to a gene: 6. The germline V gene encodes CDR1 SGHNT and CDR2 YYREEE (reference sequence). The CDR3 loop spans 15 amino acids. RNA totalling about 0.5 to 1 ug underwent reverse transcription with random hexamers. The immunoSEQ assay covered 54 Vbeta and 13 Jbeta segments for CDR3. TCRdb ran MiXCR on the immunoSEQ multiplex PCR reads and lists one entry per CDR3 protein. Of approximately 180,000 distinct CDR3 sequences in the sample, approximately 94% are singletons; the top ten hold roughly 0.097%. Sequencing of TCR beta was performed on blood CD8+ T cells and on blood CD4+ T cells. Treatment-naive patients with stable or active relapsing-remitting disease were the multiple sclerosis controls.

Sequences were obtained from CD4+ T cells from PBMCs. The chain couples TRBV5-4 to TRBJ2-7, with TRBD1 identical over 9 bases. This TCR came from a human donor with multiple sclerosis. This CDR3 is CASSAPGQGSYEQYF. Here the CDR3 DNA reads TGTGCCAGCAGCGCGCCCGGACAGGGGTCCTACGAGCAGTACTTC.